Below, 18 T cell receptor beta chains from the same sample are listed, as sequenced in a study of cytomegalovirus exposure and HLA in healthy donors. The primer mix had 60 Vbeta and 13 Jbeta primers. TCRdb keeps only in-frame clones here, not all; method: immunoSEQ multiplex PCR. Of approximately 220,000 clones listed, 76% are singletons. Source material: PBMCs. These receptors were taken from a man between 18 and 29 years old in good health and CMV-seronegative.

CDR3 coding DNA: TGTGCCAGCAGCTCTCTGTGGGCGGGGGCGCAGTTCTTC. Encoded protein: CASSSLWAGAQFF. This chain uses TRBV11-2 with TRBJ2-1; the D gene is possibly TRBD2 (7 bases). This CDR3 comprises 13 residues. Germline CDR1 reads SGHAT; CDR2 reads FQNNGV. Trimming cost V 4 bases and J 12 bases, with 16 bases left between them.

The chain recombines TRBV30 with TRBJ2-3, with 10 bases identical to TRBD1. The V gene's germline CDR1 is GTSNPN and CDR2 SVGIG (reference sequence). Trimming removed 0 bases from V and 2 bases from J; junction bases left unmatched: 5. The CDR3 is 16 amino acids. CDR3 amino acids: CAWSVRDRGPTDTQYF. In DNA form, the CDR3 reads TGTGCCTGGAGTGTCCGGGACAGGGGTCCCACAGATACGCAGTATTTT. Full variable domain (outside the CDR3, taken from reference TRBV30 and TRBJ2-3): SQTIHQWPATLVQPVGSPLSLECTVEGTSNPNLYWYRQAAGRGLQLLFYSVGIGQISSEVPQNLSASRPQDRQFILSSKKLLLSDSGFYLCAWSVRDRGPTDTQYFGPGTRLTVL.

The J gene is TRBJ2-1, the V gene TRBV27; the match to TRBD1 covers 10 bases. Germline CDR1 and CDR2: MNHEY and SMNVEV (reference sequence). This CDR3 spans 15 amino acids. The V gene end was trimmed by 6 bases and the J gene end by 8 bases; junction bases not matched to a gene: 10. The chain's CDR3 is CASRQMTGGLDEQFF. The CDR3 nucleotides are TGTGCCAGCAGACAGATGACAGGGGGCTTGGATGAGCAGTTCTTC.

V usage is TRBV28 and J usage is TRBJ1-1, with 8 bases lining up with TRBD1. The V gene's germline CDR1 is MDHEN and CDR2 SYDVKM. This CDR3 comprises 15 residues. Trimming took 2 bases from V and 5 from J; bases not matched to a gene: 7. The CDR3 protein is CASSLRRGLRTEAFF. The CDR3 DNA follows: TGTGCCAGCAGTTTACGCAGGGGGCTGCGAACTGAAGCTTTCTTT.

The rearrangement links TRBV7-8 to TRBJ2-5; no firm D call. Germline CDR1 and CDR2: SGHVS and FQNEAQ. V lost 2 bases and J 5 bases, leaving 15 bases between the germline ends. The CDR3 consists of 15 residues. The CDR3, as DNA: TGTGCCAGCAGCTTATCAGTGGGCGTCATTGAGACCCAGTACTTC. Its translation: CASSLSVGVIETQYF.

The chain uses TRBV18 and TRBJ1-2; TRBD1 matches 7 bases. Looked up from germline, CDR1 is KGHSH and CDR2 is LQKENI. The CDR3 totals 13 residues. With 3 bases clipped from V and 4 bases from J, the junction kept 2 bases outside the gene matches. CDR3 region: CASSPTGIYGYTF. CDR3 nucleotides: TGTGCCAGCTCACCGACAGGGATCTATGGCTACACCTTC.

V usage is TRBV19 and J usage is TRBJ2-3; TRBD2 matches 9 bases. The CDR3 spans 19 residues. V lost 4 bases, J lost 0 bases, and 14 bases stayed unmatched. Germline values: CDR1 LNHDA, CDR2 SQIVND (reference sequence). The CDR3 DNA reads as TGTGCCAGTAGTACAGATAGCGGGAGAGATTACTTTAGCACAGATACGCAGTATTTT. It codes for CASSTDSGRDYFSTDTQYF. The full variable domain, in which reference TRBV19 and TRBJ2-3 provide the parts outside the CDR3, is DGGITQSPKYLFRKEGQNVTLSCEQNLNHDAMYWYRQDPGQGLRLIYYSQIVNDFQKGDIAEGYSVSREKKESFPLTVTSAQKNPTAFYLCASSTDSGRDYFSTDTQYFGPGTRLTVL.

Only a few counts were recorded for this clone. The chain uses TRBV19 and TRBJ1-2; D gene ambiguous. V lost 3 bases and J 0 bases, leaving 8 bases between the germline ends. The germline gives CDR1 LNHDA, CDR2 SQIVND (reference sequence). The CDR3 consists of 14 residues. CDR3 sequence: CASSMSAANYGYTF. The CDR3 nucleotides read TGTGCCAGTAGTATGTCCGCAGCTAACTATGGCTACACCTTC.

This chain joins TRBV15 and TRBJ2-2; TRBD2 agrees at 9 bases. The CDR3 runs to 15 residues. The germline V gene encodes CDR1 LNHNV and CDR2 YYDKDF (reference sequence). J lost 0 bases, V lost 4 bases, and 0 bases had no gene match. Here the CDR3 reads CATSTSGANTGELFF. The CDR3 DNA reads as TGTGCCACCAGCACTAGCGGGGCGAACACCGGGGAGCTGTTTTTT.

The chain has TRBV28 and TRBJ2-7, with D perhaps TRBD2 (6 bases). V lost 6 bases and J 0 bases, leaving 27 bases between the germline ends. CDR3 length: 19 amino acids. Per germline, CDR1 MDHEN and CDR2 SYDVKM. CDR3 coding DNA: TGTGCCAGCAGCTACCAAATCTATTCCCCGGGACTCAACTCCTACGAGCAGTACTTC. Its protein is CASSYQIYSPGLNSYEQYF.

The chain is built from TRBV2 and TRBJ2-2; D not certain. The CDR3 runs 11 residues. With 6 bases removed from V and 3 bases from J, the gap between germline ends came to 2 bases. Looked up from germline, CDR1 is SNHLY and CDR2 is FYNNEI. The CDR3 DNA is TGTGCCAGCAGCTACACCGGGGAGCTGTTTTTT. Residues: CASSYTGELFF.

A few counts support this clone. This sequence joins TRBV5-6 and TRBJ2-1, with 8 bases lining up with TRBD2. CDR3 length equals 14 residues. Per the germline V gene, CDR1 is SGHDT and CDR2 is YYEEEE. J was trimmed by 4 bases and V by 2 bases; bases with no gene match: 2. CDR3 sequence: CASSLAGEYNEQFF. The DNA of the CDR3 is TGTGCCAGCAGCTTAGCGGGAGAGTACAATGAGCAGTTCTTC.

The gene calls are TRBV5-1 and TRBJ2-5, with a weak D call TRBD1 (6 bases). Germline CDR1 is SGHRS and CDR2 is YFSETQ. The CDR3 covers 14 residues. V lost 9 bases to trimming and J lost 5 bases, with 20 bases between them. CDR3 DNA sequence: TGCGCCACTACGCACGGGACAATCAAGGAGACCCAGTACTTC. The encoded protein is CATTHGTIKETQYF.

The DNA of the CDR3 is TGTGCCAGCAGCCGATACGCACGGGAGACCCAGTACTTC. Its protein is CASSRYARETQYF. The gene calls are TRBV7-9 and TRBJ2-5; no clear D gene. V gave up 5 bases and J gave up 5 bases, with 12 bases separating them. The CDR3 contains 13 residues. The germline V gene encodes CDR1 SEHNR and CDR2 FQNEAQ (reference sequence).

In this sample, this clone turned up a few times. Here the CDR3 reads CASSGTPSGTYEQYF. The DNA of the CDR3 is TGTGCCAGCAGTGGCACACCTAGCGGGACTTACGAGCAGTACTTC. The chain uses TRBV2 and TRBJ2-7; 9 bases agree with TRBD2. The germline V gene encodes CDR1 SNHLY and CDR2 FYNNEI. CDR3 size: 15 residues. Trimming took 4 bases from V and 4 from J; bases not matched to a gene: 8.

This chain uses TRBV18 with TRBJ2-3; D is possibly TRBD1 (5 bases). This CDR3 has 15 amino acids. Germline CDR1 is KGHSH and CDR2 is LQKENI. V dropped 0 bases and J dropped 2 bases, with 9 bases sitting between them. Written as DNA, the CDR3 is TGTGCCAGCTCACCACCGGCAGGGATCACAGATACGCAGTATTTT. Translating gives CASSPPAGITDTQYF.

The DNA for the CDR3 is TGTGCCAGCAGTCCCCCGCTGAGCGGGAGTTACAATGAGCAGTTCTTC. This codes for CASSPPLSGSYNEQFF. The V gene is TRBV27, the J gene TRBJ2-1; 8 positions agree with TRBD2. This CDR3 has 16 residues. J lost 4 bases, V lost 5 bases, and 10 bases had no gene match. The V gene's germline CDR1 is MNHEY and CDR2 SMNVEV (reference sequence).

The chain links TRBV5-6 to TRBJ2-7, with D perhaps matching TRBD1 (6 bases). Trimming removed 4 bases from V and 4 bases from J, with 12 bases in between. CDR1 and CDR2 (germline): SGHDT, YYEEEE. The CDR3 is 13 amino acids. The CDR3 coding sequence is TGTGCCAGCAGCGGATACAGGGAGTACGAGCAGTACTTC. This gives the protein CASSGYREYEQYF.